This T cell receptor beta chain derives from a study of blood T cells in healthy people across ages. Using a J-beta primer mix together with a sample-barcoded 5' primer, a second PCR was run for roughly 7 to 11 cycles. TCRdb re-called the 5' RACE reads with MiXCR, one entry per CDR3 protein. This sample has about 640,000 distinct CDR3 sequences, with roughly 53% found just once. This CDR3 region has 18 residues. V trimming: 0 bases; J trimming: 7 bases; junction bases outside the gene matches: 14. Germline CDR1 MGHRA, CDR2 YSYEKL. For every donor, a draw yielded around 10 milliliters of peripheral blood. No fewer than 7 million PBMCs went into each sample.

This receptor was obtained from a man aged 60 to 69 in good health. The rearrangement joins TRBV4-1 to TRBJ2-7; 11 nucleotides align to TRBD2. Sequenced material: blood. The CDR3: CASSQDPHSGGAVDEQYF. In nucleotides, the CDR3 is TGCGCCAGCAGCCAAGATCCCCATAGCGGGGGGGCAGTTGATGAGCAGTACTTC.